This TCR beta chain was documented in a study of cytomegalovirus exposure and HLA in healthy donors. General study points: Analysis was carried out at a later point, and it linked a missense DCLRE1C variant to TCR beta V- and J-gene trimming.

The PCR ran on 60 Vbeta and 13 Jbeta primers. Libraries were prepared by immunoSEQ multiplex PCR; TCRdb keeps only in-frame clonotypes and omits some of them. The data show about 160,000 clones, nearly 80% seen once. The V and J ends lost 2 bases and 4 bases respectively, with 14 bases between them. The CDR3 sequence is 15 residues long. The V gene's germline CDR1 is MNHNS and CDR2 SASEGT. With respect to this clone: Its specificity is not known.

The sequenced sample was PBMCs. The chain has TRBV6-1 and TRBJ1-1; the D gene is possibly TRBD1 (5 bases). This TCR came from a man in his late teens or twenties in good health and CMV-seropositive. The CDR3 loop is CASSELWGAGTEAFF. The CDR3 nucleotides read TGTGCCAGCAGTGAACTGTGGGGCGCAGGCACTGAAGCTTTCTTT.